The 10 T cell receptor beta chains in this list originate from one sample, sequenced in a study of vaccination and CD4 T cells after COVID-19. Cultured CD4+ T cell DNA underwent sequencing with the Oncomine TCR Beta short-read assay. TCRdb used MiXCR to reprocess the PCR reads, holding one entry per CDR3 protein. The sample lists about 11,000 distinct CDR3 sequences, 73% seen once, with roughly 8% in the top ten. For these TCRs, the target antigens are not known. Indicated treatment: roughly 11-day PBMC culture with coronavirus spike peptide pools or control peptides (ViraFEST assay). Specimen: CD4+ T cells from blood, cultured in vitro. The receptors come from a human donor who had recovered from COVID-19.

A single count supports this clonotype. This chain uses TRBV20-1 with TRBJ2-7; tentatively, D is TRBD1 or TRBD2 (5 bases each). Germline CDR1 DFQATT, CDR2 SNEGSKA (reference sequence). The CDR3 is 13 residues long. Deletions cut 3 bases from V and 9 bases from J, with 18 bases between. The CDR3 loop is CSASGTLPYPQYF. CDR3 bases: TGCAGTGCTAGTGGGACGTTACCCTACCCGCAGTACTTC.

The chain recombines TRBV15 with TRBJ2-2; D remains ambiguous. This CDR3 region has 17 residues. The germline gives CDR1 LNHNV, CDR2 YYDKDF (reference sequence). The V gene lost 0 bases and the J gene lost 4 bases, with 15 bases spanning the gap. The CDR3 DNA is TGTGCCACCAGCAGAGATCTCGTGTCTGTGATCACCGGGGAGCTGTTTTTT. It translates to CATSRDLVSVITGELFF. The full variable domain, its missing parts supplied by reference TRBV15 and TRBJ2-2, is DAMVIQNPRYQVTQFGKPVTLSCSQTLNHNVMYWYQQKSSQAPKLLFHYYDKDFNNEADTPDNFQSRRPNTSFCFLDIRSPGLGDTAMYLCATSRDLVSVITGELFFGEGSRLTVL.

In DNA form, the CDR3 reads TGCAGTGCCAGACCTCCGGGACCGGTGAACACTGAAGCTTTCTTT. It codes for CSARPPGPVNTEAFF. The genes are TRBV20-1 and TRBJ1-1, with D possibly TRBD1 on 5 matching bases. Trimming removed 6 bases from V and 0 bases from J, with 17 bases in between. The length of the CDR3 is 15 residues. Germline lookup yields CDR1 DFQATT and CDR2 SNEGSKA (reference sequence).

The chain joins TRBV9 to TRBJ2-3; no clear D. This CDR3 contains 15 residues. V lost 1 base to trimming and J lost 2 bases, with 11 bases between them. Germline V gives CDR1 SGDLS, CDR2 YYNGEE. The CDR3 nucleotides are TGTGCCAGCAGCGTACAGGCAGGATTCACAGATACGCAGTATTTT. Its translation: CASSVQAGFTDTQYF.

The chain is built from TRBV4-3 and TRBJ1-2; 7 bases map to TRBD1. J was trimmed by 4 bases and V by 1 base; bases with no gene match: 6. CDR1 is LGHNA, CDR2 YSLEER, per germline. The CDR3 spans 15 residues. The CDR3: CASSQGQGGRYGYTF. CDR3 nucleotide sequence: TGCGCCAGCAGCCAAGGTCAGGGGGGCCGCTATGGCTACACCTTC.

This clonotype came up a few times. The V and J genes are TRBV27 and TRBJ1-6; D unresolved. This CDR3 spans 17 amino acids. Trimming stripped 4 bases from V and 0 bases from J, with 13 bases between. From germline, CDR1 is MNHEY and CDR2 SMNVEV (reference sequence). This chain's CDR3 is CASSSLLANSYNSPLHF. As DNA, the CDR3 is TGTGCCAGCAGTTCCCTCTTAGCCAACTCCTATAATTCACCCCTCCACTTT.

This CDR3 is CASSPRALTYEQYF. The CDR3 DNA is TGTGCCAGTAGTCCCCGGGCCCTGACGTACGAGCAGTACTTC. The chain joins TRBV19 to TRBJ2-7; D is unclear. From germline, CDR1 is LNHDA and CDR2 SQIVND (reference sequence). The V end was cut by 5 bases, the J end by 4 bases, with 15 bases between. The CDR3 is made up of 14 amino acids. The full variable domain, with the rest looked up from reference TRBV19 and TRBJ2-7, is DGGITQSPKYLFRKEGQNVTLSCEQNLNHDAMYWYRQDPGQGLRLIYYSQIVNDFQKGDIAEGYSVSREKKESFPLTVTSAQKNPTAFYLCASSPRALTYEQYFGPGTRLTVT.

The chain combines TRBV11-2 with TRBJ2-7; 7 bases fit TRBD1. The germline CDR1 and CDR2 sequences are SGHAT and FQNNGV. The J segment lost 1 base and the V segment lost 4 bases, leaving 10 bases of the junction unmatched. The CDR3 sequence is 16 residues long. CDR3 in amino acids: CASSSTGAVASYEQYF. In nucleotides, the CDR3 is TGTGCCAGCAGCTCCACAGGGGCCGTCGCTTCCTACGAGCAGTACTTC.

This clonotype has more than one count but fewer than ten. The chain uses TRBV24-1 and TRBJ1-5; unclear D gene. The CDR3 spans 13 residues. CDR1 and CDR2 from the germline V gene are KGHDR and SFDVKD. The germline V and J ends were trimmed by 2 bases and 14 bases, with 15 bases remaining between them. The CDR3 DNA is TGTGCCACCAGTGATTCCCAAGTACGGGGTGAGCATTTT. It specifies CATSDSQVRGEHF.

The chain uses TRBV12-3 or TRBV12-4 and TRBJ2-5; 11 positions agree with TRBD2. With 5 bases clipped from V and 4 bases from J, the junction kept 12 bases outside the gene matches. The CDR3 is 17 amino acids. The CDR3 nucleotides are TGTGCCAGCAGTCAACCCACCTTAGCGGGAGGGGGAGAGACCCAGTACTTC. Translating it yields CASSQPTLAGGGETQYF.